A selection of T cell receptor beta chains follows, all from one sample in a study of shared clonotypes between healthy human individuals. TCRdb's table, derived via immunoSEQ multiplex PCR, lists solely in-frame clones and lacks some. The sample has 2 million to 2.5 million clones; 90% to 97% are singletons. Sequenced material: naive CD4+ T cells sorted from blood. The receptors derive from a man aged 18 to 35 in good health. CDR3s include the opening cysteine and the closing phenylalanine or tryptophan. D genes are given only for firm matches.

TRBJ1-5,TRBV6-6,-,CASSYPSTDSNQPQHF
TRBJ2-1,TRBV29-1,TRBD1,CSSRTGYNEQFF
TRBJ1-1,TRBV19,-,CASSLNRNEAFF
TRBJ2-1,TRBV25-1,TRBD2,CASSYSGGYNEQFF
TRBJ2-3,TRBV9,-,CASGRAGNTDTQYF
TRBJ1-1,TRBV27,-,CASSFGRGTEAFF
TRBJ1-2,TRBV27,-,CASSFRDGRGYTF
TRBJ2-1,TRBV27,TRBD2,CASSLFGGSLHNEQFF
TRBJ1-2,TRBV5-6,TRBD1,CASSVTGYGYTF
TRBJ2-7,TRBV7-8,TRBD1,CAGGSDRGSYEQYF
TRBJ1-1,TRBV25-1,-,CASSEAVMNTEAFF